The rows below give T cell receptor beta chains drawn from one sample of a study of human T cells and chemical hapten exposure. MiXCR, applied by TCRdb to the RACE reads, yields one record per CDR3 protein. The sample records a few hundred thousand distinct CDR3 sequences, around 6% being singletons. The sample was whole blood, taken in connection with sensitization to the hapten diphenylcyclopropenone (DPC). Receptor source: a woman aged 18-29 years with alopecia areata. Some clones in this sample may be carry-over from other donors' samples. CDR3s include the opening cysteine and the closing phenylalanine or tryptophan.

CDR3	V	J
CASSQDRDRLHYGYTF	TRBV4-2	TRBJ1-2
CASSQGRRGEQFF	TRBV4-3	TRBJ2-1
CSAIPPSVEEQYF	TRBV20-1	TRBJ2-7
CATSQGADTQYF	TRBV24-1	TRBJ2-3
CASRHGGKVSYEQYF	TRBV27	TRBJ2-7
CASSHGQGGGYTF	TRBV5-1	TRBJ1-2
CASGSSNTGPTYEQYF	TRBV12-5	TRBJ2-7
CASSSGTGTMNTEAFF	TRBV5-1	TRBJ1-1
CSVSSPTATDTQYF	TRBV29-1	TRBJ2-3
CSVEAHNRTATYAF	TRBV29-1	TRBJ1-2
CAAAPGLAMNEQFF	TRBV10-3	TRBJ2-1
CASSGEGNYEQYF	TRBV5-6	TRBJ2-7
CASSLDGTNTGELFF	TRBV7-2	TRBJ2-2
CASSQTPQYQETQYF	TRBV4-1	TRBJ2-5
CASRSTAENTEAFF	TRBV2	TRBJ1-1
CASSRGQGQDGYTF	TRBV7-6	TRBJ1-2
CSVEEWNIQYF	TRBV29-1	TRBJ2-4
CASSLGPGTGGKAFF	TRBV7-3	TRBJ1-1
CASSPSESRMNF	TRBV6-4	TRBJ2-3
CASSDRVFGYTF	TRBV12-3/TRBV12-4	TRBJ1-2
CASSLGPRNNEQFF	TRBV5-1	TRBJ2-1
CSARRWGDEDTQYF	TRBV20-1	TRBJ2-3
CASSVYAAGLTDTQYF	TRBV13	TRBJ2-3
CASWAFYGYTF	TRBV2	TRBJ1-2
CSVEDPGQGDEQYF	TRBV29-1	TRBJ2-7
CASGHSNYGYTF	TRBV12-5	TRBJ1-2
CSVEDRSQETQYF	TRBV29-1	TRBJ2-5
CASSGEAGRETQYF	TRBV7-2	TRBJ2-5
CASSQTGLYQPQHF	TRBV5-1	TRBJ1-5
CASSLLEGNQPQHF	TRBV12-3/TRBV12-4	TRBJ1-5
CSARDPARDYNEQFF	TRBV20-1	TRBJ2-1
CASSSTDGKAFF	TRBV11-1	TRBJ1-1
CATSDFVAGTTDTQYF	TRBV24-1	TRBJ2-3
CASRAGPNYGYTF	TRBV2	TRBJ1-2
CASSEGRASEKLFF	TRBV5-1	TRBJ1-4
CASTAARGANYGYTF	TRBV6-1	TRBJ1-2
CASYNNGPIASSPLHF	TRBV2	TRBJ1-6
CASSPTGPPLHF	TRBV18	TRBJ1-6